This is a list of T cell receptor beta chains from one sample in a study of cytotoxic CD8 clonotypes in ibrutinib-treated CLL. Profiled with immunoSEQ multiplex PCR; TCRdb holds only in-frame clones, not every one. The profile shows 150,000 or so clones, around three quarters of them singletons. The specimen was PBMCs, collected after 12 months of ibrutinib treatment. Receptor source: a human donor with chronic lymphocytic leukemia. CDR3s include the opening cysteine and the closing phenylalanine or tryptophan. A D gene is named only where the DNA matches it firmly. A clone size is listed for some rows: how often the clone was seen (once, few, many), or a class if it is expanded.

d_gene: -; abundance: -; j_gene: TRBJ2-1; v_gene: TRBV5-1; CDR3nt: TGCGCCAGCAGCTTGGGCGGGGGCCTCAGCTCCTACAATGAGCAGTTCTTC; CDR3aa: CASSLGGGLSSYNEQFF
d_gene: TRBD2; abundance: -; j_gene: TRBJ2-3; v_gene: TRBV6-1; CDR3nt: TGTGCCAGTCGACTAGCGGGAGTTGGAACAGATACGCAGTATTTT; CDR3aa: CASRLAGVGTDTQYF
d_gene: TRBD1; abundance: -; j_gene: TRBJ2-3; v_gene: TRBV19; CDR3nt: TGTGCCAGTAGTACCCACCCGACAGGGACCAGCACAGATACGCAGTATTTT; CDR3aa: CASSTHPTGTSTDTQYF
d_gene: -; abundance: -; j_gene: TRBJ1-5; v_gene: TRBV11-2; CDR3nt: TGTGCCAGCAGCTTCTGGGGTGGTAATCAGCCCCAGCATTTT; CDR3aa: CASSFWGGNQPQHF
d_gene: TRBD1; abundance: -; j_gene: TRBJ1-2; v_gene: TRBV11-2; CDR3nt: TGTGCCAGCAGCTCCCAGAGGCGACAGGGACTCTATGGCTACACCTTC; CDR3aa: CASSSQRRQGLYGYTF
d_gene: -; abundance: -; j_gene: TRBJ1-1; v_gene: TRBV30; CDR3nt: TGTGCCTGGGTGGTGGGTTGGGGCACTGAAGCTTTCTTT; CDR3aa: CAWVVGWGTEAFF
d_gene: -; abundance: -; j_gene: TRBJ2-6; v_gene: TRBV5-8; CDR3nt: TGTGCCAGCAGCTCCGAAAGCTCTGGGGCCAACGTCCTGACTTTC; CDR3aa: CASSSESSGANVLTF
d_gene: -; abundance: -; j_gene: TRBJ2-1; v_gene: TRBV29-1; CDR3nt: TGCAGCGTTGAAGTCTGGGACAATGAGCAGTTCTTC; CDR3aa: CSVEVWDNEQFF
d_gene: TRBD1; abundance: -; j_gene: TRBJ2-6; v_gene: TRBV19; CDR3nt: TGTGCCAGTAGTAGCGGGACAGGGGGTTCCGGGGCCAACGTCCTGACTTTC; CDR3aa: CASSSGTGGSGANVLTF
d_gene: -; abundance: -; j_gene: TRBJ1-2; v_gene: TRBV15; CDR3nt: TGTGCCACCAGCAGAGGGTTCTTTGGCTACACCTTC; CDR3aa: CATSRGFFGYTF
d_gene: -; abundance: once; j_gene: TRBJ2-5; v_gene: TRBV6-5; CDR3nt: TGTGCCAGTGGGGGGAGCGGGCAAGAGACCCAGTACTTC; CDR3aa: CASGGSGQETQYF
d_gene: -; abundance: -; j_gene: TRBJ1-5; v_gene: TRBV7-2; CDR3nt: TGTGCCAGCAGCTTAGAGAGTAGCAATCAGCCCCAGCATTTT; CDR3aa: CASSLESSNQPQHF
d_gene: TRBD2; abundance: -; j_gene: TRBJ2-1; v_gene: TRBV9; CDR3nt: TGTGCCAGCAGCGAGACTAGCGGCGGATCCTACAATGAGCAGTTCTTC; CDR3aa: CASSETSGGSYNEQFF